This T cell receptor (beta chain) was captured by sequencing in a study of CD8 T cells in Susac syndrome. Healthy donors formed controls matched for age and sex. Bulk CD8+ and CD4+ cells came from magnetic negative isolation; CD8+ TEMRA by FACS. A quantity of about 0.5 to 1 ug RNA underwent reverse transcription using random hexamers. TCR beta CDR3 was amplified by immunoSEQ covering 54 Vbeta and 13 Jbeta. TCRdb re-called the immunoSEQ multiplex PCR reads with MiXCR, one entry per CDR3 protein. The sample holds about 19,000 distinct CDR3 sequences, roughly 96% seen once. Per the germline V gene, CDR1 is SGHNT and CDR2 is YYREEE (reference sequence). Trimming left V 2 bases short and J 6 bases short, with 14 bases between. The CDR3 has 14 amino acids.

The sample was CD8+ T cells from PBMCs. This TCR came from a human donor in good health. The V call is TRBV5-4, the J call TRBJ1-1; unclear D gene. CDR3 amino acids: CASSFTNSVAEAFF. CDR3 bases: TGTGCCAGCAGCTTTACCAATTCGGTCGCTGAAGCTTTCTTT.